Each of the 16 T cell receptor beta chains below was sequenced from the same sample in a study of cytomegalovirus exposure and HLA in healthy donors. PCR employed 60 Vbeta and 13 Jbeta primers. Data came from immunoSEQ multiplex PCR; TCRdb stores just in-frame clones and leaves some out. This table has around 170,000 clones, almost 80% appearing once. Sample: PBMCs. The receptors shown here come from a male donor in good health and CMV-seronegative.

This sequence joins TRBV2 and TRBJ1-4, with D possibly matching TRBD1 (5 bases). The germline V and J ends were trimmed by 6 bases and 3 bases, with 17 bases remaining between them. The germline V gene encodes CDR1 SNHLY and CDR2 FYNNEI. The CDR3 contains 16 residues. CDR3 protein: CASRLPQGWSNEKLFF. CDR3 nucleotides: TGTGCCAGCAGGCTCCCGCAGGGTTGGTCTAATGAAAAACTGTTTTTT.

CDR3 residues: CASSLHRTSGYNEQFF. DNA for the CDR3: TGTGCCAGCAGTCTCCATCGGACTAGCGGATACAATGAGCAGTTCTTC. The chain carries TRBV28 and TRBJ2-1, with 10 positions matching TRBD2. V dropped 5 bases and J dropped 4; count of bases not matched to a gene: 8. The germline V gene encodes CDR1 MDHEN and CDR2 SYDVKM. The CDR3 extends over 16 amino acids. The variable domain in full, completed from reference TRBV28 and TRBJ2-1, reads DVKVTQSSRYLVKRTGEKVFLECVQDMDHENMFWYRQDPGLGLRLIYFSYDVKMKEKGDIPEGYSVSREKKERFSLILESASTNQTSMYLCASSLHRTSGYNEQFFGPGTRLTVL.

The J gene is TRBJ2-6, the V gene TRBV6-1; D unresolved. The V end lost 3 bases, the J end lost 2 bases, and 8 bases lay between the germline ends. Per the germline V gene, CDR1 is MNHNS and CDR2 is SASEGT. This CDR3 comprises 15 residues. This CDR3 is CASSDPGTGANVLTF. CDR3 bases: TGTGCCAGCAGTGACCCAGGTACTGGGGCCAACGTCCTGACTTTC.

The chain has TRBV11-2 and TRBJ2-5, with D possibly TRBD1 on 6 matching bases. CDR3 length: 15 residues. V lost 5 bases to trimming and J lost 4 bases, with 17 bases between them. In germline, CDR1 is SGHAT, CDR2 FQNNGV. The CDR3 region has the DNA TGTGCCAGCAGCCGCAGTGGGGGCGGTCGAGAGACCCAGTACTTC. Translation gives CASSRSGGGRETQYF.

This clone appeared a single time. The J gene is TRBJ2-4, the V gene TRBV20-1; a possible D gene is TRBD1 (5 bases). This CDR3 has 11 amino acids. Germline CDR1 reads DFQATT; CDR2 reads SNEGSKA (reference sequence). V lost 1 base to trimming and J lost 13 bases, with 11 bases between them. The CDR3 spells CSARAIDSQYF. The DNA of the CDR3 is TGCAGTGCTAGAGCGATAGACAGCCAGTACTTC.

The chain couples TRBV11-3 to TRBJ1-4; 8 bases align to TRBD1. The germline V gene has CDR1 SGHNT and CDR2 YENEEA. Losses at the gene ends were 5 bases for V and 15 bases for J; bases not matched to a gene: 11. The CDR3 runs 13 residues. The CDR3 DNA sequence: TGTGCCAGCAGCCCCACCCCACAGGGGGAAGTGTTTTTT. It translates to CASSPTPQGEVFF. Together with reference TRBV11-3 and TRBJ1-4, the CDR3 gives the full variable domain: EAGVVQSPRYKIIEKKQPVAFWCNPISGHNTLYWYLQNLGQGPELLIRYENEEAVDDSQLPKDRFSAERLKGVDSTLKIQPAELGDSAVYLCASSPTPQGEVFFGSGTQLSVL.

This chain connects TRBV10-3 to TRBJ1-2; D might be TRBD1 (5 bases). Germline V CDR1 and CDR2: ENHRY, SYGVKD. Trimming took 5 bases from V and 2 from J, leaving 9 bases between them. The CDR3 runs to 13 residues. CDR3 in amino acids: CAISLDRNYGYTF. DNA for the CDR3: TGTGCCATCAGTTTAGACAGAAACTATGGCTACACCTTC.

The chain carries TRBV6-1 and TRBJ2-3; 11 bases are shared with TRBD1. J was trimmed by 4 bases and V by 0 bases; bases with no gene match: 3. Germline V gives CDR1 MNHNS, CDR2 SASEGT. The CDR3 spans 16 residues. CDR3 coding DNA: TGTGCCAGCAGTGAAGCACGGACAGGGGGCTCAGATACGCAGTATTTT. Protein product: CASSEARTGGSDTQYF.

J is TRBJ2-1 and V is TRBV4-3; TRBD2 matches 9 bases. The germline V gene has CDR1 LGHNA and CDR2 YSLEER. The CDR3 sequence is 18 residues long. V lost 1 base to trimming and J lost 4 bases; unmatched junction nucleotides: 11. The CDR3 region is CASSQGDGGGARYNEQFF. The CDR3 DNA sequence: TGCGCCAGCAGCCAAGGGGACGGCGGGGGGGCAAGGTACAATGAGCAGTTCTTC.

This chain uses TRBV6-5 with TRBJ2-7, with a possible D match to TRBD2 (5 bases). V was shortened by 6 bases and J by 6 bases, with 18 bases between the two germline ends. The CDR3 totals 14 residues. Germline CDR1 reads MNHEY; CDR2 reads SVGAGI. The CDR3 is CASSLSGNFREQYF. The CDR3 coding sequence is TGTGCCAGCAGCCTATCCGGGAATTTTCGCGAGCAGTACTTC.

The chain combines TRBV18 with TRBJ2-1, with a tentative D call TRBD1 (6 bases). Deletions cut 0 bases from V and 7 bases from J, with 7 bases between. Per the germline V gene, CDR1 is KGHSH and CDR2 is LQKENI. CDR3 length: 13 residues. The CDR3 here is CASSPPGANEQFF. CDR3 sequence (DNA): TGTGCCAGCTCACCACCGGGGGCGAATGAGCAGTTCTTC.

The chain combines TRBV21-1 with TRBJ2-7; the DNA was not compared with TRBD2, the D call given in the table. TRBV21-1 is annotated as a pseudogene. The CDR3 has 12 residues. CDR3 in DNA: TGTGCCAGCAAGGACTTCTCCTACGAGCAGTACTTC. It specifies CASKDFSYEQYF.

V gene TRBV6-6 combines with J gene TRBJ2-7, with 13 nucleotides matching TRBD2. The V gene end was trimmed by 5 bases and the J gene end by 4 bases; junction bases not matched to a gene: 2. Germline CDR1 is MNHNY and CDR2 is SVGAGI (reference sequence). The CDR3 extends over 14 amino acids. CDR3 in amino acids: CASSQGLAGYEQYF. In DNA form, the CDR3 reads TGTGCCAGCAGTCAGGGACTAGCGGGATACGAGCAGTACTTC.

This clone turned up a few times. The rearrangement uses TRBV28 and TRBJ2-2; possibly TRBD2 for D (5 bases). The CDR3 contains 21 residues. The germline V and J ends were trimmed by 4 bases and 2 bases, with 29 bases remaining between them. CDR1 MDHEN and CDR2 SYDVKM come from the germline V gene. This CDR3 is CASSYTSSFINDDINTGELFF. CDR3 in DNA: TGTGCCAGCAGTTACACCTCTAGCTTTATAAACGACGACATTAACACCGGGGAGCTGTTTTTT.

The CDR3 bases are TGCGCCAGCAGCCAATATAAGGACAGAAGCACAGATACGCAGTATTTT. As protein: CASSQYKDRSTDTQYF. The chain is built from TRBV4-1 and TRBJ2-3; D is possibly TRBD1 (6 bases). V shed 2 bases and J shed 0 bases, with 12 bases lying between them. CDR3 size: 16 residues. Per germline, CDR1 MGHRA and CDR2 YSYEKL.

The rearrangement uses TRBV29-1 and TRBJ2-1, with 9 bases matching TRBD1. The V gene end was trimmed by 6 bases and the J gene end by 4 bases; junction bases not matched to a gene: 16. CDR3 length: 17 residues. Germline V gene lookup returns CDR1 SQVTM and CDR2 ANQGSEA. The CDR3 DNA reads TGCAGCGTGGCGGGACCTGGGACAGGGAATCGATACAATGAGCAGTTCTTC. Translated, it gives CSVAGPGTGNRYNEQFF.